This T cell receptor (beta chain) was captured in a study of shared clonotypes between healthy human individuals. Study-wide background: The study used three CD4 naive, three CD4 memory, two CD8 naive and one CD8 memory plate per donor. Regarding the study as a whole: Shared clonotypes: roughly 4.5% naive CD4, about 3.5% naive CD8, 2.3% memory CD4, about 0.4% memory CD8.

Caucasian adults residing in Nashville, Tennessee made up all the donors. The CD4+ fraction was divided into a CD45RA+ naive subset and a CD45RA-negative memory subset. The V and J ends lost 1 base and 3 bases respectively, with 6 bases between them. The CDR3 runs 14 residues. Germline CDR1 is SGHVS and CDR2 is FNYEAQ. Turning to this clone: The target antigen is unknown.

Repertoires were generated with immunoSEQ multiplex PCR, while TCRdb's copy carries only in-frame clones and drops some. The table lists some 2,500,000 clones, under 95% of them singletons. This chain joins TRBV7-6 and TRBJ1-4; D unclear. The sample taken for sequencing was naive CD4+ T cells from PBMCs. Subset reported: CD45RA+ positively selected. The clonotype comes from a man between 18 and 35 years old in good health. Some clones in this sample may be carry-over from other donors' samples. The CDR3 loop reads CASSLEAANEKLFF. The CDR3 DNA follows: TGTGCCAGCAGCTTAGAGGCTGCTAATGAAAAACTGTTTTTT. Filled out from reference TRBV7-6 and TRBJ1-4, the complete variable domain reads GAGVSQSPRYKVTKRGQDVALRCDPISGHVSLYWYRQALGQGPEFLTYFNYEAQQDKSGLPNDRFSAERPEGSISTLTIQRTEQRDSAMYRCASSLEAANEKLFFGSGTQLSVL.